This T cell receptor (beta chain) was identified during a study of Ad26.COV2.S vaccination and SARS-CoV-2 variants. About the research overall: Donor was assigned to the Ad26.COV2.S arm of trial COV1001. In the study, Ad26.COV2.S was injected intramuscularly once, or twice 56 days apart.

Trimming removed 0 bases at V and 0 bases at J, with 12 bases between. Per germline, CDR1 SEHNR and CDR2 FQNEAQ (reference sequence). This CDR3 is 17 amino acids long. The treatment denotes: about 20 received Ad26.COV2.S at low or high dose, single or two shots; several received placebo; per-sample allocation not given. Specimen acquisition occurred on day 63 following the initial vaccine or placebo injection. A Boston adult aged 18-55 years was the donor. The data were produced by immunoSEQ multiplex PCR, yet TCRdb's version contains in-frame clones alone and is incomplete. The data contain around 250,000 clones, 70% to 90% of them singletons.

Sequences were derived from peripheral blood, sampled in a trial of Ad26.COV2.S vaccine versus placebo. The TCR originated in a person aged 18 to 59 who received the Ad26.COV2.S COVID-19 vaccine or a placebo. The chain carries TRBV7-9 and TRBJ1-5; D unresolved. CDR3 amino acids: CASSLARQVYSNQPQHF. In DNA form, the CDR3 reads TGTGCCAGCAGCTTAGCGCGGCAGGTGTATAGCAATCAGCCCCAGCATTTT. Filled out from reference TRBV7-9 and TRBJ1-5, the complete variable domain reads DTGVSQNPRHKITKRGQNVTFRCDPISEHNRLYWYRQTLGQGPEFLTYFQNEAQLEKSRLLSDRFSAERPKGSFSTLEIQRTEQGDSAMYLCASSLARQVYSNQPQHFGDGTRLSIL.